This entry concerns a single T cell receptor beta chain. Its antigen is unidentified. The junction differs from germline at one of its ends, possibly a read error. This entry is derived from a study of breast tumors, draining lymph nodes, adjacent tissues. Findings of the study overall: Data fit most tumor T cells coming from lymph node, expanding in tumor. Luminal-like breast cancer showed significantly greater tumor-nontumor repertoire similarity than basal-like breast cancer did. Tumor repertoires ranked between lymph nodes and nontumor tissue in diversity, with V and J gene preferences.

Germline V gene lookup returns CDR1 SGHVS and CDR2 FNYEAQ. The CDR3 has 19 amino acids. Samples came from axillary lymph nodes draining the breast cancer. Each CDR3 protein gets one entry after TCRdb re-called the multiplex PCR reads with MiXCR. Of 150,000 to 200,000 distinct CDR3 sequences in the sample, about 33% are singletons; the top ten hold 3.5% to 4.5%. This rearrangement joins TRBV7-6 to TRBJ2-1, with 13 bases aligning to TRBD2. Sequencing input: axillary lymph node tissue. This sequence was found in a female donor with breast cancer. Some clones in this sample may be carry-over from other donors' samples. The CDR3 sequence is CAGSGGMRGLAGRYNEQFF. The CDR3 DNA reads as TGTGCCGGCAGCGGGGGGATGAGGGGACTAGCGGGACGCTACAATGAGCAGTTCTTC.